Listed here is a single TCR beta chain. This clone was seen only a few times. It has no known antigen specificity. No clone much larger than this one lies a single base away; base qualities are absent. This sample is drawn from a study of blood T cell repertoires in COVID-19 (TCRdb year 2020). Study-level background: Samples from collaborators originated in the United States, Italy and Spain and spanned both the acute and convalescent phases of COVID-19. Deeply sampled blood TCRbeta repertoires from subjects exposed to, actively infected with, or recovered from COVID-19 were included in the dataset. The repertoires were released in a freely available public database intended as a resource for research on the immune response to SARS-CoV-2. Samples were obtained from the ongoing ImmuneRACE study (first 160 participants) and from 1,200 or so subjects provided by 6 global collaborators. Nearly every sample came with metadata listing a de-identified subject ID, COVID-19 status, age in years and sex. The material from the prospective study consisted of cDNA or gDNA derived from T cells, B-cell-depleted T cells, or PBMCs. Where available, HLA class I and class II types were obtained from metadata supplied by the sample provider rather than from assay-based typing. The full study reports these points: Clinical and demographic metadata were provided uncurated, with the amount varying by source and participant.

The immunoSEQ Assay, a bias-controlled multiplex PCR, was used to amplify TCRbeta CDR3 regions from genomic DNA. The study's own analysis went as follows. The number of nucleated cells in each sample was estimated from the amplification of reference gene primers within the assay. To quantify the absolute abundance of each unique TCRbeta CDR3 rearrangement, sequence reads were collapsed and filtered. For each sample, productive Simpson clonality was calculated by taking the square root of Simpson's diversity index across productive rearrangements. Imported from immuneACCESS, the table was reduced by TCRdb to in-frame sequences with V and J called. These copies leave out some clones; in studies compared against another copy, an unresolved V gene accounts for under half, and the cause of the remainder is not known. V, J and clone size reflect that table, while D and trimming were determined from the DNA. This sample has roughly 200,000 clones in its table, and roughly 83% of those were observed once. The top ten hold about 1.6% of the sample.

In the germline V gene (reference sequence), CDR1 corresponds to MNHNY and CDR2 to SVGAGI. The junction shows trimming of 5 bases on V and 8 bases on J, and the gene matches do not reach 10 bases of it. The CDR3 has 15 amino acids, counting the end cysteine and phenylalanine. Only the CDR3 portion is preserved as DNA: 45 bases, with reading frame beginning at the first base. The collaborating institutions used their own protocols to collect whole blood in K2EDTA tubes. For TCRbeta analysis, collaborator samples were shipped as frozen whole blood, as isolated PBMCs, or as DNA extracted from either sample type.

Recombination connected TRBV6-6 to TRBJ1-4, and TRBD1 aligns with 8 junction nucleotides. This TCR was sampled from a human donor in a cohort sampled during active COVID-19. The sample consisted of peripheral blood. The DNA reads as follows: TGTGCCAGCAGTCTCCGGACAGGGATGAGGGAAAAACTGTTTTTT. The encoded protein is CASSLRTGMREKLFF.